This T cell receptor beta chain was sequenced in a study of tumor-infiltrating lymphocytes in primary liver carcinoma. Overall study findings and caveats: Tumor region pairs outstripped tumor-adjacent and tumor-blood pairs in overlap.

As for this clonotype: Its cognate antigen is unknown. An end of the junction differs from the germline gene, which may be a read error.

Between about 17 and 34 mg of unsorted bulk tissue served as the source from which RNA and DNA were co-extracted. Germline V gene sequence: CDR1 SGHRS, CDR2 YFSETQ. The CDR3 has 14 amino acids. The researchers produced TCR beta cDNA from 400 to 650 ng total RNA with a constant-region primer. Libraries for TCR beta were built through three nested multiplex PCR rounds, which together made up a slightly modified ARM-PCR procedure. TRBV1-TRBV30 forward and Cbeta reverse primers drove the first two roughly 10-cycle rounds. TCRdb fed the multiplex PCR reads into MiXCR, producing one record per CDR3 protein. Among more than 70,000 distinct CDR3 sequences listed, about three quarters were seen once.

The V gene is TRBV5-1, the J gene TRBJ2-7, with D perhaps TRBD1 (6 bases). The origin of this receptor is a middle-aged man with primary liver carcinoma and hepatitis B virus infection. Source material: tumor-adjacent normal liver tissue. The chain's CDR3 is CASSPLGQSCEQYF. The DNA for the CDR3 is TGCGCCAGCAGCCCGCTGGGACAATCCTGCGAGCAGTATTTC. Together with reference TRBV5-1 and TRBJ2-7, the CDR3 gives the full variable domain: KAGVTQTPRYLIKTRGQQVTLSCSPISGHRSVSWYQQTPGQGLQFLFEYFSETQRNKGNFPGRFSGRQFSNSRSEMNVSTLELGDSALYLCASSPLGQSCEQYFGPGTRLTVT.